This TCR beta chain was documented in a study (dated by TCRdb to the mid-2010s). As for the study more broadly: The study set out to test whether tumor-infiltrating Tregs in breast cancer get recruited from blood Tregs or are instead converted in situ from other CD4+ T cell subsets.

The CDR3 numbers 14 residues from cysteine through phenylalanine. The retained sequence is limited to the CDR3, 42 bases, with the frame set at the first base. CDR1 and CDR2 are read off the germline V gene as SGDLS and YYNGEE. The junction shows trimming of 0 bases on V and 4 bases on J, plus 8 bases between the germline ends. The Miltenyi Naive CD4+ T Cell Isolation kit was used to purify naive CD4+ T cells, and Tregs were depleted with CD25 microbeads. Tregs, naive and memory CD4+ T cells from tumor, blood and ipsilateral draining lymph nodes of a few breast cancer patients underwent full-length TCR alpha and beta sequencing. Mononuclear cells from lymph nodes or roughly 50 ml of peripheral blood were isolated by Ficoll density gradient centrifugation. A purity exceeding 90% was confirmed by FACS for the sorted cell populations. Full-length TCR variable regions were amplified by 5' RACE PCR with constant-region reverse primers, followed by semi-nested PCR with Nested Universal Primer A. The ReliaPrep RNA Cell Miniprep System was used to extract total RNA, which was then reverse transcribed into 5'RACE-ready cDNA with the SMARTer RACE 5'/3' Kit. Full-length TCR alpha and beta libraries were barcoded with multiplex adaptors and sequenced on an Illumina MiSeq. Concerning the study's data processing: For each of nine subset-tissue groups, sequencing data from the five patients were pooled, and the groups were then compared using unsupervised clustering of TCR gene usage. The Morisita-Horn index was used to calculate repertoire similarity, with shared sequences weighted by how much each contributed to each repertoire. Using fastp trimming at Q25 and MiXCR clonotype assembly, TCRdb reanalyzed the public sequencing data and kept in-frame beta chains. Rows matching on CDR3 protein sequence are summarized as one entry with the most common DNA and genes. These V and J calls derive from TCRdb rather than the authors' analysis. The sample profile shows roughly 50,000 distinct CDR3 sequences; roughly a sixth of them were found once. The ten largest clones represent about 2.1% of the sample.

This clonotype was observed at least ten times. Its antigen specificity is not known. Within one base of it there is no much larger clone, and no base qualities were kept. The investigation overall reported the following: Rather than covering whole repertoires, validation in the larger cohort was restricted to a single TCR beta V-J rearrangement. The greatest overlap of tumor-infiltrating Treg TCR alpha and beta sequences was observed with tumor naive CD4+ T cells, followed by blood naive CD4+ T cells. The TCR gene usage of tumor memory CD4+ T cells clustered together with blood and lymph node memory CD4+ cells and with lymph node naive CD4+ cells.

The clonotype originates from a female donor with breast cancer. The rearrangement joined TRBV9 to TRBJ1-5, with no confidently assigned D gene. Sequencing input: naive CD4+ T cells sorted from blood. The cell subset or site label of this sample denotes: naive CD4+ T cells, CD4+CD45RA+CD25-. The bases are TGTGCCAGCAGCGTAGGGCCTTCAAATCAGCCCCAGCATTTT. Translated, this gives CASSVGPSNQPQHF.